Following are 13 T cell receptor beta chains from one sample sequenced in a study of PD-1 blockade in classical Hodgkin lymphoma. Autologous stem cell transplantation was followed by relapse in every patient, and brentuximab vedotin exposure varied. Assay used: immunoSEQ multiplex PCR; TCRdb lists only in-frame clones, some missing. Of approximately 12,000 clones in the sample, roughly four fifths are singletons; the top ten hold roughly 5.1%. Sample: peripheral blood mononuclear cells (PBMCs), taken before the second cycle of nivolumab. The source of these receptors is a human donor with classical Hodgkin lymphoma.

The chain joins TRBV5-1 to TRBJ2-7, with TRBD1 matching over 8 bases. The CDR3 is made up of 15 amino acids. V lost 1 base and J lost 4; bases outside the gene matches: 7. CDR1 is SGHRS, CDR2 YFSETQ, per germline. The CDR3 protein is CASSLIPGQVYEQYF. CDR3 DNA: TGCGCCAGCAGCTTGATCCCGGGACAGGTTTACGAGCAGTACTTC.

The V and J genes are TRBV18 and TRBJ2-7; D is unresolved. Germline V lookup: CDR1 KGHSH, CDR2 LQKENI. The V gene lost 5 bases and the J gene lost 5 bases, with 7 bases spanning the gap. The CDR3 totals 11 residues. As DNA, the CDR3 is TGTGCCAGCTCATCCCTGAACGAGCAGTACTTC. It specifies CASSSLNEQYF.

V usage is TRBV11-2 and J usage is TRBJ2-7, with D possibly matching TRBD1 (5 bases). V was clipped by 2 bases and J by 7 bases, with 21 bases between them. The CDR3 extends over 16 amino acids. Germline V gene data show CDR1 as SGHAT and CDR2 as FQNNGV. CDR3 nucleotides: TGTGCCAGCAGCTTAAGTTTGACAGCTGGAGTATGGGAGCAGTACTTC. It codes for CASSLSLTAGVWEQYF.

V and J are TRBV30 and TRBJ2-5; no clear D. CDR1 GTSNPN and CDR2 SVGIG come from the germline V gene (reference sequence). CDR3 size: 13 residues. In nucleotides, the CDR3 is TGTGCATACCTTGGGGATTTTCAAGAGACCCAGTACTTC. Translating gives CAYLGDFQETQYF.

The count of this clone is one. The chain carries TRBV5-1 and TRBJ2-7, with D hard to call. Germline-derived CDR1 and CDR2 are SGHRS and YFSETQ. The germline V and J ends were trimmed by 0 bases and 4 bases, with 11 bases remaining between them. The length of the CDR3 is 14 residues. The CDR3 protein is CASSLGGYLYEQYF. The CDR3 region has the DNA TGCGCCAGCAGCTTGGGGGGATACCTTTACGAGCAGTACTTC.

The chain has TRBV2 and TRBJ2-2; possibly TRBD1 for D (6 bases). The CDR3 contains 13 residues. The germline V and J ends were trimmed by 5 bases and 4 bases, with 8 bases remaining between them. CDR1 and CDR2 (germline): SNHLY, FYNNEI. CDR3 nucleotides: TGTGCCAGCAGTTTACAGGGCACCGGGGAGCTGTTTTTT. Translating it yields CASSLQGTGELFF.

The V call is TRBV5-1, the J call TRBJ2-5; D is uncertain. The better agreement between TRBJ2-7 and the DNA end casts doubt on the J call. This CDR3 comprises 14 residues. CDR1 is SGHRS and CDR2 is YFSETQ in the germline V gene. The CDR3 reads CASSLLGFPYEQYF. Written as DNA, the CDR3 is TGCGCCAGCAGCTTGTTAGGGTTCCCCTACGAGCAGTACTTC.

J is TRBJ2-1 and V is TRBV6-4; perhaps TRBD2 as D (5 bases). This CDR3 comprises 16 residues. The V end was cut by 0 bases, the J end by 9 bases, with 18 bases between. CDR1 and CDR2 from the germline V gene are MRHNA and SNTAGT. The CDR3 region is CASSDSVGVSVSEQFF. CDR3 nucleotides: TGTGCCAGCAGTGACTCGGTGGGAGTATCCGTCAGTGAGCAGTTCTTC.

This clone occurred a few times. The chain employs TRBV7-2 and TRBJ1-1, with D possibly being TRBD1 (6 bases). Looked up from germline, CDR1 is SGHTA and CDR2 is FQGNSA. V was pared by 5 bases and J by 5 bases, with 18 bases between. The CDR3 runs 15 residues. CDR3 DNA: TGTGCCAGCAGCCAAGTAAAACAGGGCAAAACTGAAGCTTTCTTT. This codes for CASSQVKQGKTEAFF. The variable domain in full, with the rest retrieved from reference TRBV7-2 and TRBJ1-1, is GAGVSQSPSNKVTEKGKDVELRCDPISGHTALYWYRQSLGQGLEFLIYFQGNSAPDKSGLPSDRFSAERTGGSVSTLTIQRTQQEDSAVYLCASSQVKQGKTEAFFGQGTRLTVV.

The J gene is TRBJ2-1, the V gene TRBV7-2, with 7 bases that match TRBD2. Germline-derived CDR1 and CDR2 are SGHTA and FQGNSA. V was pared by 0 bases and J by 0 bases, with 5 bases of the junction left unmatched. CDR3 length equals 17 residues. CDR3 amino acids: CASSLAVAGSSYNEQFF. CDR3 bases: TGTGCCAGCAGCTTAGCCGTAGCGGGCAGCTCCTACAATGAGCAGTTCTTC.

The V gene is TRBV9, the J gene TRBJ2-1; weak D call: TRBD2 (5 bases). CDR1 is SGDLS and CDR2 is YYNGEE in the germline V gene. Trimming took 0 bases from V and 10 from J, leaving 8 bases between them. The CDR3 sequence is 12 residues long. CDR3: CASSVGRWEQFF. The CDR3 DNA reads TGTGCCAGCAGCGTAGGGAGGTGGGAGCAGTTCTTC.

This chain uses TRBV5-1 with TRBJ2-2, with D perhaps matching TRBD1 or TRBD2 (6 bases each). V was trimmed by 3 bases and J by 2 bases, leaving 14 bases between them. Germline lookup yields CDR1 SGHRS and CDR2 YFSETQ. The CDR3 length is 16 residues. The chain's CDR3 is CASSSARGANTGELFF. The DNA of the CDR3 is TGCGCCAGCAGCTCCGCTAGGGGGGCTAACACCGGGGAGCTGTTTTTT.

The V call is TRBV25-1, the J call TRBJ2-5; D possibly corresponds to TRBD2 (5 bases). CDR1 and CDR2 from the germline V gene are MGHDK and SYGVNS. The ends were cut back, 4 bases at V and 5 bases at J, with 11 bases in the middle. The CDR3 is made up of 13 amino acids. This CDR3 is CASSGELWETQYF. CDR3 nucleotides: TGTGCCAGCAGTGGGGAGTTGTGGGAGACCCAGTACTTC.